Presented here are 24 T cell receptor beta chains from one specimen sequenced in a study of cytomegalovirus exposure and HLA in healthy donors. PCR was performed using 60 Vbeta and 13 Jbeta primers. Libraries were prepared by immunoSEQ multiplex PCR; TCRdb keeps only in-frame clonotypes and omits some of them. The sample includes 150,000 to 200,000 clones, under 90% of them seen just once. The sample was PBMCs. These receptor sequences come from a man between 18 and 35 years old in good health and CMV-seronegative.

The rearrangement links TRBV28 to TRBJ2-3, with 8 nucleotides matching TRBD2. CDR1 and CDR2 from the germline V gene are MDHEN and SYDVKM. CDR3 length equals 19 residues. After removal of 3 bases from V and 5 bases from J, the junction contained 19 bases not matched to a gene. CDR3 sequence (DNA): TGTGCCAGCAGTTTGACGGTATTTCGGACTAGCCTCGCCGAAGATACGCAGTATTTT. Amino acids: CASSLTVFRTSLAEDTQYF.

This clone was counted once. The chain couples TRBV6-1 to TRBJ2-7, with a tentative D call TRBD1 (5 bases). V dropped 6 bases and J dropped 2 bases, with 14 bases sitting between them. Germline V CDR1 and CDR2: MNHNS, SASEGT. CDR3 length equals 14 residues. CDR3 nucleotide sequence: TGTGCCAGCAGGATGACAGCTAACCCCTACGAGCAGTACTTC. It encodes CASRMTANPYEQYF.

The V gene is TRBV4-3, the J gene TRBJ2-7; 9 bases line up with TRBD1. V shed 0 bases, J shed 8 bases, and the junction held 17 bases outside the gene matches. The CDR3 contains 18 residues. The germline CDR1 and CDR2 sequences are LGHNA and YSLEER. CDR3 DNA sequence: TGCGCCAGCAGCCAAGATCCCCCGGGACAGGGCGACCTGGTGAAGCAGTACTTC. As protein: CASSQDPPGQGDLVKQYF.

The CDR3 DNA sequence: TGTGCCAGCAGCCCTAAGGAGAGCTACGAGCAGTACTTC. It is translated as CASSPKESYEQYF. The genes are TRBV7-8 and TRBJ2-7; D unclear. Germline-derived CDR1 and CDR2 are SGHVS and FQNEAQ. Deletions cut 5 bases from V and 3 bases from J, with 11 bases between. This CDR3 comprises 13 residues.

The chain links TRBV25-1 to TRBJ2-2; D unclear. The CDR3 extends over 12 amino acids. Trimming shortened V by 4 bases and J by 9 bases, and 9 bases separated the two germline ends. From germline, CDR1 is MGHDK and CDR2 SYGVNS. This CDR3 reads CASSGSRRELFF. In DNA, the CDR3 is TGTGCCAGCAGTGGGAGTAGAAGGGAGCTGTTTTTT.

CDR3 loop: CASSAGVGGNTIYF. In DNA, the CDR3 is TGTGCCAGCAGCGCCGGGGTAGGTGGAAACACCATATATTTT. This chain joins TRBV9 and TRBJ1-3; D gene uncertain. Germline CDR1 SGDLS, CDR2 YYNGEE. The CDR3 has 14 residues. Trimming took 3 bases from V and 3 from J, leaving 10 bases between them.

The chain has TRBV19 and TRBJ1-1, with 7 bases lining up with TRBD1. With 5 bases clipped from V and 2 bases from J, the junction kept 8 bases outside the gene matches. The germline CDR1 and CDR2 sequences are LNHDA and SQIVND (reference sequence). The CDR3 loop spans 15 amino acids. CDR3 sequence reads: CASSLRTGLNTEAFF. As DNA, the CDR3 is TGTGCCAGTAGTCTCCGGACAGGCCTTAACACTGAAGCTTTCTTT. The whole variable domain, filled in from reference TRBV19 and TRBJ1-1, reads DGGITQSPKYLFRKEGQNVTLSCEQNLNHDAMYWYRQDPGQGLRLIYYSQIVNDFQKGDIAEGYSVSREKKESFPLTVTSAQKNPTAFYLCASSLRTGLNTEAFFGQGTRLTVV.

As DNA, the CDR3 is TGCAGCGTTAACCGACACGAGGAGACCCAGTACTTC. This sequence encodes CSVNRHEETQYF. The chain employs TRBV29-1 and TRBJ2-5; no firm D call. Germline V lookup: CDR1 SQVTM, CDR2 ANQGSEA. This CDR3 spans 12 amino acids. The V and J ends lost 5 bases and 5 bases respectively, with 12 bases between them.

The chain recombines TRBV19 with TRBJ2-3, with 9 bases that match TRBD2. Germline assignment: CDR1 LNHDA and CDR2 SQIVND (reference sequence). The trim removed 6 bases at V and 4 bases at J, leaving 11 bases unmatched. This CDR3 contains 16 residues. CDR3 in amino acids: CASSPRGGRVADTQYF. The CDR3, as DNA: TGTGCCAGTAGCCCCCGTGGCGGGAGGGTGGCAGATACGCAGTATTTT. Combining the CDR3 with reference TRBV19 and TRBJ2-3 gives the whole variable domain DGGITQSPKYLFRKEGQNVTLSCEQNLNHDAMYWYRQDPGQGLRLIYYSQIVNDFQKGDIAEGYSVSREKKESFPLTVTSAQKNPTAFYLCASSPRGGRVADTQYFGPGTRLTVL.

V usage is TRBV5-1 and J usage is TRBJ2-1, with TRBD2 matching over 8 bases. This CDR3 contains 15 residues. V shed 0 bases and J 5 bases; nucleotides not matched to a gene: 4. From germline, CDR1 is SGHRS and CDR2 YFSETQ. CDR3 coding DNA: TGCGCCAGCAGCTTGGTACTAGCGGACCACAATGAGCAGTTCTTC. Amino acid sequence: CASSLVLADHNEQFF.

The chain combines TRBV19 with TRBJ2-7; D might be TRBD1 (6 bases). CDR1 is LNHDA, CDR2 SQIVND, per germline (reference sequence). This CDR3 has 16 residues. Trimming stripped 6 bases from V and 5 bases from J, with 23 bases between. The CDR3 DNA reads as TGTGCCAGTAGCCCTTATCTGGACAGCCTGAGGAACGAGCAGTACTTC. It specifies CASSPYLDSLRNEQYF. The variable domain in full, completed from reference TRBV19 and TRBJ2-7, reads DGGITQSPKYLFRKEGQNVTLSCEQNLNHDAMYWYRQDPGQGLRLIYYSQIVNDFQKGDIAEGYSVSREKKESFPLTVTSAQKNPTAFYLCASSPYLDSLRNEQYFGPGTRLTVT.

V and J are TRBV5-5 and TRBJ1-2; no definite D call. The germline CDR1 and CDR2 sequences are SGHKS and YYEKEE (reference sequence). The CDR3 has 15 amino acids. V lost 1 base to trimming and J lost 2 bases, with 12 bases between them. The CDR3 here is CASSLWEGGNYGYTF. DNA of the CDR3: TGTGCCAGCAGCTTGTGGGAGGGAGGGAACTATGGCTACACCTTC.

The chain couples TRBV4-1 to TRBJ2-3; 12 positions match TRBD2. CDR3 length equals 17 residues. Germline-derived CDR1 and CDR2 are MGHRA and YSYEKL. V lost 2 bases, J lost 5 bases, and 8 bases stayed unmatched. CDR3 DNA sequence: TGCGCCAGCAGCCAAAGTCTAGCGGGGGGGCCTGGAGATACGCAGTATTTT. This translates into CASSQSLAGGPGDTQYF.

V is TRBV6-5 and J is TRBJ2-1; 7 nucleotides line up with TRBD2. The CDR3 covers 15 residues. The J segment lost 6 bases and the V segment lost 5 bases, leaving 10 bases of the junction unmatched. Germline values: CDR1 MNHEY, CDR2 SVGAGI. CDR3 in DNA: TGTGCCAGCAGTCCCCGGCGGGGGTCGGTCAATGAGCAGTTCTTC. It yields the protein CASSPRRGSVNEQFF.

The CDR3 spells CASSLTGNTEAFF. The DNA of the CDR3 is TGTGCCAGCAGCTTAACCGGGAACACTGAAGCTTTCTTT. This chain connects TRBV11-2 to TRBJ1-1; D not resolved. V was trimmed by 2 bases and J by 1 base, leaving 5 bases between them. Germline CDR1 and CDR2: SGHAT and FQNNGV. The CDR3 runs 13 residues.

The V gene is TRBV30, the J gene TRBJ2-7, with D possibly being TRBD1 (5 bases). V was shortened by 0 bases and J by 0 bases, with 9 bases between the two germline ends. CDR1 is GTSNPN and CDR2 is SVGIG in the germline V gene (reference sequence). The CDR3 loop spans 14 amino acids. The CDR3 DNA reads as TGTGCCTGGAGTGTAGGGGCGAGCTCCTACGAGCAGTACTTC. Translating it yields CAWSVGASSYEQYF.

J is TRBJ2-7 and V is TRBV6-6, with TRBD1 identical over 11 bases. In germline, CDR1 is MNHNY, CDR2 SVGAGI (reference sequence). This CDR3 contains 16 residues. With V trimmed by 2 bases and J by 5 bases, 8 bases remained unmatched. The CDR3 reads CASSYGTGGTRDEQYF. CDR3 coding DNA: TGTGCCAGCAGTTACGGGACAGGGGGGACCAGGGACGAGCAGTACTTC.

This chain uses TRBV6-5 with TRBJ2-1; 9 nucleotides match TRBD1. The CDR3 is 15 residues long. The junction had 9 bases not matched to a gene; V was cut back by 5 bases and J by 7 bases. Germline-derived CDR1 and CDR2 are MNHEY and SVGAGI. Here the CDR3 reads CASSPGGTGRNEQFF. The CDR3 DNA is TGTGCCAGCAGTCCCGGGGGGACAGGGCGGAATGAGCAGTTCTTC.

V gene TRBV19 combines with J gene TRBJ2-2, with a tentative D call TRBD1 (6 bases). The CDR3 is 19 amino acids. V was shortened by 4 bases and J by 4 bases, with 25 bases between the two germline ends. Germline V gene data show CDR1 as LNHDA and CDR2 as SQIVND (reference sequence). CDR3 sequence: CASSKQGSTLRARTGELFF. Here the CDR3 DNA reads TGTGCCAGTAGTAAGCAGGGGTCAACCCTTAGGGCGCGCACCGGGGAGCTGTTTTTT.

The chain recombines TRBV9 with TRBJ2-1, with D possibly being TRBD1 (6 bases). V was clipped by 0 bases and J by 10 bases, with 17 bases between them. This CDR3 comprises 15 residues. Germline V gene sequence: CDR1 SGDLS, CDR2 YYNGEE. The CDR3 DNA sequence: TGTGCCAGCAGCGTAGAGGCAGGGGCGGCCAGGGAGCAGTTCTTC. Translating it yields CASSVEAGAAREQFF.

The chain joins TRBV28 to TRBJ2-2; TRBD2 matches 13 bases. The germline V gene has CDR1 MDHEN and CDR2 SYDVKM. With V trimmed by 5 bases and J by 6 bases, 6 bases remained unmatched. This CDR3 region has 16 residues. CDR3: CASSGTSGKGAGELFF. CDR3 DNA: TGTGCCAGCAGTGGGACTAGCGGGAAGGGGGCCGGGGAGCTGTTTTTT. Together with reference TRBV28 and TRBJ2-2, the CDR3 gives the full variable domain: DVKVTQSSRYLVKRTGEKVFLECVQDMDHENMFWYRQDPGLGLRLIYFSYDVKMKEKGDIPEGYSVSREKKERFSLILESASTNQTSMYLCASSGTSGKGAGELFFGEGSRLTVL.

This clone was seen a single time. The CDR3 region has the DNA TGTGCCAGCAGCTCTAACAGGGGGACGGACTATGGCTACACCTTC. Its protein is CASSSNRGTDYGYTF. The gene calls are TRBV11-2 and TRBJ1-2, with 8 nucleotides matching TRBD1. Per germline, CDR1 SGHAT and CDR2 FQNNGV. The CDR3 covers 15 residues. J gave up 3 bases and V 4 bases, and 7 bases lay outside the gene matches.

CDR3 nucleotides: TGTGCCATCAGTGACAGGGTTGCCTACAATGAGCAGTTCTTC. It encodes CAISDRVAYNEQFF. V usage is TRBV10-3 and J usage is TRBJ2-1; TRBD1 is a possible D gene (5 bases). With 3 bases removed from V and 2 bases from J, the gap between germline ends came to 8 bases. Per the germline V gene, CDR1 is ENHRY and CDR2 is SYGVKD. This CDR3 is 14 amino acids long.

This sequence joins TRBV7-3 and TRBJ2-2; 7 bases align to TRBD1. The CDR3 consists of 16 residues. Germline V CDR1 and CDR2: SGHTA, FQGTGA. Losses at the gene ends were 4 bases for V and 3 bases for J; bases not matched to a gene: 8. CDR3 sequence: CASSSATGADTGELFF. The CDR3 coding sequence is TGTGCCAGCAGCTCGGCAACAGGGGCGGACACCGGGGAGCTGTTTTTT.